This TCR beta chain was recovered during a study of T-cell memory formation after mild COVID-19. TCRdb re-called the 5' RACE reads with MiXCR, one entry per CDR3 protein. The repertoire has 280,000 or so distinct CDR3 sequences, 7.5% to 9.5% of them found once; the top ten carry less than 25%. V was trimmed by 4 bases and J by 6 bases, leaving 16 bases between them. CDR3 length: 14 residues. Germline CDR1 and CDR2: SGHAT and FQNNGV. J is TRBJ2-7 and V is TRBV11-2; tentatively, D is TRBD2 (6 bases). The TCR comes from a man between 18 and 35 years old who had mild COVID-19 (a few samples of this study predate the infection). Cell type and time point are not known. Sequencing was carried out using PBMCs or a T cell subset sorted from them (not recorded which). The CDR3 DNA sequence: TGTGCCAGCAGCTATCGGGGGTCAGGAGGCGAGCAGTACGTC. It specifies CASSYRGSGGEQYV.